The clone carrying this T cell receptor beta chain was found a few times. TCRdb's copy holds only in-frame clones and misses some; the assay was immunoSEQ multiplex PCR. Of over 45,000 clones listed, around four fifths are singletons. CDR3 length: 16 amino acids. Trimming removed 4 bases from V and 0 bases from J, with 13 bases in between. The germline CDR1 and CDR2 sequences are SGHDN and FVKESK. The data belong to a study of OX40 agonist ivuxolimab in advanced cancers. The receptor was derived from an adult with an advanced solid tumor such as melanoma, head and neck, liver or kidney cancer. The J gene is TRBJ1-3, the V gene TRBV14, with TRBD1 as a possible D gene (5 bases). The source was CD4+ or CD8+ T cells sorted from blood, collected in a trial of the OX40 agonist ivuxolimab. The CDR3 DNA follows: TGTGCCAGCAGCCCCCTGGGGGGGGTCTCTGGAAACACCATATATTTT. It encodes CASSPLGGVSGNTIYF.